A selection of T cell receptor beta chains follows, all from one sample in a study of CD8+ T cells in alopecia areata. TCRdb keeps only in-frame clones here, not all; method: immunoSEQ multiplex PCR. The data show about 120,000 clones, with 55% to 70% seen just once and about 3% held by the top ten. The sequenced material came from CD4+ T cells sorted from blood. Receptors were obtained from a human donor in good health. The CDR3 runs from the conserved cysteine through the conserved F or W.

v_gene: TRBV29-1
CDR3aa: CSVVEVLHWPQYF

v_gene: TRBV30
CDR3aa: CAWGFGTSYTEAFF

v_gene: TRBV5-6
CDR3aa: CASSLGGLALFTDTQYF

v_gene: TRBV30
CDR3aa: CACQRGSGNTYEQYF

v_gene: TRBV6-5
CDR3aa: CASSSRQGLGNQPQHF

v_gene: TRBV18
CDR3aa: CASSPPLAKNIQYF

v_gene: TRBV27
CDR3aa: CASSLSTETNQPQHF

v_gene: TRBV7-3
CDR3aa: CASSLAPDYEQYF

v_gene: TRBV9
CDR3aa: CASSVLTVNSPLHF

v_gene: TRBV30
CDR3aa: CAWSGTGVYEQYF

v_gene: TRBV7-2
CDR3aa: CASSPGQSPGETQYF

v_gene: TRBV19
CDR3aa: CASTGYDGYTF

v_gene: TRBV29-1
CDR3aa: CSVENRGPDGYTF

v_gene: TRBV30
CDR3aa: CAWSQNEQFF

v_gene: TRBV29-1
CDR3aa: CSVGQGRWDTQYF